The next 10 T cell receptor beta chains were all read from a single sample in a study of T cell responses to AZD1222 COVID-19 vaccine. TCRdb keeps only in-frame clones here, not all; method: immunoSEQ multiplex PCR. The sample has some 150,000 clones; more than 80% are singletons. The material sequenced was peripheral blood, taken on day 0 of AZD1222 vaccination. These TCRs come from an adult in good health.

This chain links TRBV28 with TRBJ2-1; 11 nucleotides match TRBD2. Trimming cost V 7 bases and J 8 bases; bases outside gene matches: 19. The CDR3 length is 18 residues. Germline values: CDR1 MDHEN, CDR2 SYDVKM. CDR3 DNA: TGTGCCAGCAACCACGGGAGTCCCGGGACTAGCGGAAAGGATGAGCAGTTCTTC. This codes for CASNHGSPGTSGKDEQFF.

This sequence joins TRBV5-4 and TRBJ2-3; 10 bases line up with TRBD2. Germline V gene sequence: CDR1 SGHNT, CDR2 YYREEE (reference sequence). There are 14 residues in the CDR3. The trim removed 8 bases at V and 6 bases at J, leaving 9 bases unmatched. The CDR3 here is CARTLAGEADTQYF. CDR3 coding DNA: TGTGCCAGGACCCTAGCGGGAGAGGCGGATACGCAGTATTTT.

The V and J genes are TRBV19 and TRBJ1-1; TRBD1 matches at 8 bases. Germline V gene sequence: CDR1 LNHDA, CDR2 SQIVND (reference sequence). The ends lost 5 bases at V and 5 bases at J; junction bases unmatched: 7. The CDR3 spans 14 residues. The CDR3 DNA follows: TGTGCCAGTAGTGCCCGGACAGGGAGGACTGAAGCTTTCTTT. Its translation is CASSARTGRTEAFF.

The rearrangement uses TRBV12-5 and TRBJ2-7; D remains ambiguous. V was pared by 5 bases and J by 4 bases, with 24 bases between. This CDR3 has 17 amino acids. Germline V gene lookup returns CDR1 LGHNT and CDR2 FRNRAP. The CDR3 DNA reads TGTGCTAGTGGTCCCTACCTCACCAAGGAAGGAAGGTACGAGCAGTACTTC. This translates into CASGPYLTKEGRYEQYF.

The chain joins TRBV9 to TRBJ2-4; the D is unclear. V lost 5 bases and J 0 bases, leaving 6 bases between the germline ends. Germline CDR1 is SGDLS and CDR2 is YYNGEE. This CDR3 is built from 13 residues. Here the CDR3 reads CASSTGAKNIQYF. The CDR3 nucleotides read TGTGCCAGCAGTACGGGAGCCAAAAACATTCAGTACTTC.

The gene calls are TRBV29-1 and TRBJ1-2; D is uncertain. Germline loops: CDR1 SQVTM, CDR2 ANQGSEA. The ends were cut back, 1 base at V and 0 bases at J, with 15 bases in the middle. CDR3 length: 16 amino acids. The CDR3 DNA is TGCAGCGTTGAAGGTCTTTCTAGAGGCGCTAACTATGGCTACACCTTC. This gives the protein CSVEGLSRGANYGYTF.

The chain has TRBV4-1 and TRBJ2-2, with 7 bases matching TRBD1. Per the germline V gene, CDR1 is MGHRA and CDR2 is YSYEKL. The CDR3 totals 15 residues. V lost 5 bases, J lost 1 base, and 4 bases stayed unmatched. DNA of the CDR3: TGCGCCAGCAGCTTGAGGACAGGGAACACCGGGGAGCTGTTTTTT. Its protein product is CASSLRTGNTGELFF.

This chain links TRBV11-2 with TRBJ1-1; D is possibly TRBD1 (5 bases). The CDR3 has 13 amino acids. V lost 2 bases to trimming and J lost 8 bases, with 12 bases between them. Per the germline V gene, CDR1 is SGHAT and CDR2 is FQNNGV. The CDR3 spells CASSLIMGVEAFF. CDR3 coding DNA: TGTGCCAGCAGCTTAATTATGGGGGTAGAAGCTTTCTTT.

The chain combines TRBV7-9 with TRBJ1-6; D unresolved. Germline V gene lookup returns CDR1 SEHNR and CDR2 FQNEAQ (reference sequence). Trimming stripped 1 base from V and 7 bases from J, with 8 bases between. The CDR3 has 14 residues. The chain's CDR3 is CASSLEMGNSPLHF. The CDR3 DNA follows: TGTGCCAGCAGCTTAGAGATGGGGAATTCACCCCTCCACTTT.

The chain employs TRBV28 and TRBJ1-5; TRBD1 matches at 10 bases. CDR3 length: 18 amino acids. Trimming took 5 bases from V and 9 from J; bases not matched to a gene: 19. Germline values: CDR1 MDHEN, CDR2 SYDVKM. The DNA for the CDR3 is TGTGCCAGCAGTCTCCCCCGGGACAGGGGAACTGTTTATCCGCCCCAGCATTTT. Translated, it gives CASSLPRDRGTVYPPQHF.